This entry lists 8 T cell receptor beta chains sequenced from one sample in a study of cytomegalovirus exposure and HLA in healthy donors (dated by TCRdb to 2016 to 2017). The library was produced with the immunoSEQ multiplex PCR assay. For the multiplex PCR, a mixture combining 60 forward primers for TCR Vbeta segments and 13 reverse primers for TCR Jbeta segments was used. Not all clones reach the TCRdb copy of this immuneACCESS table, which keeps in-frame sequences only. Checked studies attribute under half of the gap to unresolved V genes and leave the rest unexplained. This sample has under 130,000 clones in its table, and approximately 81% of those were observed once. In total, the top ten clones hold roughly 1.2% of the sample. Sample: PBMCs. These receptors were obtained from a man in his thirties or forties in good health and CMV-seronegative.

This chain uses TRBV7-2 with TRBJ2-3; 11 positions match TRBD2. Germline loops: CDR1 SGHTA, CDR2 FQGNSA. The trim removed 4 bases at V and 1 base at J, leaving 1 base unmatched. The CDR3 extends over 15 amino acids. The CDR3 spells CASSWGLAGTDTQYF. CDR3 sequence (DNA): TGTGCCAGCAGCTGGGGACTAGCGGGCACAGATACGCAGTATTTT.

The CDR3 region is CSARVPRGYTF. The CDR3 DNA reads TGCAGCGCACGGGTCCCACGGGGCTACACCTTC. V usage is TRBV29-1 and J usage is TRBJ1-2; no definite D call. The CDR3 totals 11 residues. Per germline, CDR1 SQVTM and CDR2 ANQGSEA. Trimming removed 7 bases from V and 8 bases from J, with 14 bases in between.

This chain links TRBV5-4 with TRBJ1-2; TRBD1 aligns across 7 bases. The trim removed 4 bases at V and 5 bases at J, leaving 8 bases unmatched. The germline V gene encodes CDR1 SGHNT and CDR2 YYREEE (reference sequence). This CDR3 is built from 14 residues. This CDR3 reads CASSTRDSQYGYTF. Written as DNA, the CDR3 is TGTGCCAGCAGCACAAGGGACAGTCAATATGGCTACACCTTC.

J is TRBJ2-1 and V is TRBV4-3; TRBD1 agrees at 8 bases. The ends lost 4 bases at V and 4 bases at J; junction bases unmatched: 6. In germline, CDR1 is LGHNA, CDR2 YSLEER. The CDR3 is 15 amino acids. The CDR3 loop is CASSPQGAAYNEQFF. The CDR3 DNA reads as TGCGCCAGCAGCCCCCAGGGGGCAGCTTACAATGAGCAGTTCTTC.

This clone has only a few counts. V usage is TRBV6-5 and J usage is TRBJ1-5, with TRBD1 as a possible D gene (5 bases). Trimming cost V 6 bases and J 5 bases, with 11 bases left between them. The CDR3 runs 13 residues. Germline CDR1 and CDR2: MNHEY and SVGAGI. The CDR3 protein is CASSLLRDQPQHF. DNA for the CDR3: TGTGCCAGCAGCCTTCTCAGGGATCAGCCCCAGCATTTT.

The V call is TRBV9, the J call TRBJ2-1; 14 bases align to TRBD2. From germline, CDR1 is SGDLS and CDR2 YYNGEE. The ends lost 4 bases at V and 9 bases at J; junction bases unmatched: 6. The CDR3 is 15 amino acids. The CDR3 loop is CASSNGLAGGLEQFF. The DNA for the CDR3 is TGTGCCAGCAGCAACGGACTAGCGGGAGGACTTGAGCAGTTCTTC.

This chain joins TRBV27 and TRBJ2-7; 8 bases are a match to TRBD1. With 7 bases clipped from V and 6 bases from J, the junction kept 14 bases outside the gene matches. The CDR3 has 15 residues. CDR1 and CDR2 from the germline V gene are MNHEY and SMNVEV (reference sequence). The DNA for the CDR3 is TGTGCCAGCAAAGTTCAAGGACAGGGCTTCTCCGAGCAGTACTTC. It yields the protein CASKVQGQGFSEQYF.

This chain joins TRBV9 and TRBJ2-3, with 8 bases matching TRBD2. The CDR3 has 16 amino acids. Per the germline V gene, CDR1 is SGDLS and CDR2 is YYNGEE. The V gene end was trimmed by 0 bases and the J gene end by 2 bases; junction bases not matched to a gene: 5. The CDR3 DNA follows: TGTGCCAGCAGCGTAGTGGGTAGCGGGACCACAGATACGCAGTATTTT. The encoded protein is CASSVVGSGTTDTQYF.